What follows are 5 T cell receptor beta chains derived from one specimen sequenced in a study of T cell responses to AZD1222 COVID-19 vaccine. This table comes from immunoSEQ multiplex PCR, and its TCRdb copy is limited to in-frame clones, with some not included. The data contain over 150,000 clones, 75% to 95% of them singletons. Here the sequenced sample was peripheral blood, taken on day 0 of AZD1222 vaccination. The origin of the receptors is an adult in good health.

The V call is TRBV6-5, the J call TRBJ2-7, with D perhaps matching TRBD2 (6 bases). The V gene's germline CDR1 is MNHEY and CDR2 SVGAGI. Trimming took off 6 bases at V and 4 bases at J, with 16 bases between the two ends. This CDR3 is 14 amino acids long. The CDR3 reads CASRPGRGGYEQYF. DNA of the CDR3: TGTGCCAGCAGGCCGGGGCGGGGCGGGTACGAGCAGTACTTC.

This clone came up once. The chain is built from TRBV6-5 and TRBJ1-2, with TRBD1 as a possible D gene (6 bases). CDR3 length: 15 amino acids. Germline lookup yields CDR1 MNHEY and CDR2 SVGAGI. V dropped 2 bases and J dropped 2 bases, with 12 bases sitting between them. CDR3 DNA: TGTGCCAGCAGTTACACGGACAGTAGCAACTATGGCTACACCTTC. Translating it yields CASSYTDSSNYGYTF.

The rearrangement uses TRBV14 and TRBJ1-2, with TRBD1 matching over 9 bases. Germline V lookup: CDR1 SGHDN, CDR2 FVKESK. Losses at the gene ends were 5 bases for V and 3 bases for J; bases not matched to a gene: 4. The CDR3 extends over 14 amino acids. This CDR3 is CASSARQGDYGYTF. The CDR3 DNA reads TGTGCCAGCAGCGCTCGACAGGGGGACTATGGCTACACCTTC.

The V call is TRBV23-1, the J call TRBJ2-5, with D perhaps given as TRBD1 or TRBD2 (5 bases each). TRBV23-1 is annotated as an ORF whose role is uncertain. The CDR3 contains 17 residues. The V and J ends lost 0 bases and 2 bases respectively, with 16 bases between them. CDR3 residues: CASSQSKGEPGQETQYF. In DNA, the CDR3 is TGCGCCAGCAGTCAATCGAAAGGGGAGCCCGGGCAAGAGACCCAGTACTTC.

The chain uses TRBV7-2 and TRBJ1-3; unclear D gene. Germline lookup yields CDR1 SGHTA and CDR2 FQGNSA. V lost 7 bases and J 0 bases, leaving 7 bases between the germline ends. This CDR3 region has 13 residues. CDR3 in DNA: TGTGCCAGCACTCCGAGCTCTGGAAACACCATATATTTT. Its translation is CASTPSSGNTIYF.